The clone carrying this T cell receptor (beta chain) has a single count. What it binds is unknown. These data come from a study of cytomegalovirus exposure and HLA in healthy donors. The PCR had 60 Vbeta and 13 Jbeta primers. TCRdb's table, derived via immunoSEQ multiplex PCR, lists solely in-frame clones and lacks some. The data contain over 150,000 clones, over 65% of them seen just once; the ten biggest clones take up roughly 3.5%. The V end was cut by 10 bases, the J end by 5 bases, with 11 bases between. CDR3 length: 12 amino acids. In germline, CDR1 is SNHLY, CDR2 FYNNEI. Points from the study as a whole: V- and J-gene trimming of TCR beta was linked (in a later analysis) to a missense DCLRE1C variant. In all likelihood, a cluster of highly shared sequence variants was a sequencing artifact.

This clonotype was obtained from a woman aged 55 to 70 in good health and CMV-seropositive. The sample was PBMCs. This rearrangement joins TRBV2 to TRBJ1-4; D may be TRBD1 (5 bases). In DNA, the CDR3 is TGTGCCACCCGGGGGGAAAATGAAAAACTGTTTTTT. Its translation is CATRGENEKLFF.